The 25 T cell receptor beta chains in this list originate from one sample, sequenced in a study of OX40 agonist ivuxolimab in advanced cancers. Libraries were prepared by immunoSEQ multiplex PCR; TCRdb keeps only in-frame clonotypes and omits some of them. The sample includes tens of thousands of clones, 70% to 90% of them seen just once. This specimen consisted of CD4+ or CD8+ T cells sorted from blood, obtained in a trial of the OX40 agonist ivuxolimab. The receptors were sampled from an adult with an advanced solid tumor such as melanoma, head and neck, liver or kidney cancer.

The V and J genes are TRBV4-3 and TRBJ2-7, with TRBD2 matching 12 bases. This CDR3 region has 15 residues. Germline-derived CDR1 and CDR2 are LGHNA and YSLEER. V dropped 5 bases and J dropped 4; count of bases not matched to a gene: 6. CDR3 DNA: TGCGCCAGCAGCTCCCGAGGGACTAGCGGGTACGAGCAGTACTTC. It encodes CASSSRGTSGYEQYF.

This chain joins TRBV30 and TRBJ2-7; no reliable D call. The V gene's germline CDR1 is GTSNPN and CDR2 SVGIG (reference sequence). V lost 5 bases and J lost 2, with 10 bases in between. The CDR3 runs 12 residues. Here the CDR3 DNA reads TGTGCCTGGGCCGTCGGAGCCTACGAGCAGTACTTC. Translation: CAWAVGAYEQYF.

In this sample, this clone turned up a few times. V and J are TRBV25-1 and TRBJ1-4, with no clear D. V lost 7 bases, J lost 3 bases, and 12 bases lay in between. There are 14 residues in the CDR3. Germline V lookup: CDR1 MGHDK, CDR2 SYGVNS. The CDR3 nucleotides are TGTGCCAGCACGGAGGCGGTGGCTAATGAAAAACTGTTTTTT. Protein: CASTEAVANEKLFF.

The J gene is TRBJ1-1, the V gene TRBV7-9; the D gene is possibly TRBD1 (5 bases). Germline-derived CDR1 and CDR2 are SEHNR and FQNEAQ (reference sequence). The V end was cut by 1 base, the J end by 0 bases, with 21 bases between. The CDR3 extends over 19 amino acids. CDR3 amino acids: CASSLVLPGTDVMNTEAFF. The CDR3 nucleotides read TGTGCCAGCAGCTTAGTCCTACCCGGGACCGACGTAATGAACACTGAAGCTTTCTTT.

The CDR3 loop is CASSEWGQGDSPLHF. CDR3 DNA sequence: TGTGCCAGCAGTGAATGGGGACAGGGTGATTCACCCCTCCACTTT. The V gene is TRBV25-1, the J gene TRBJ1-6; 9 bases line up with TRBD1. The V segment lost 1 base and the J segment 8 bases; nucleotides outside the gene matches: 3. CDR1 MGHDK and CDR2 SYGVNS come from the germline V gene. The CDR3 sequence is 15 residues long.

The rearrangement joins TRBV7-4 to TRBJ1-2; D remains unclear. V was trimmed by 2 bases and J by 0 bases, leaving 7 bases between them. The CDR3 has 14 amino acids. The germline gives CDR1 SGHVT, CDR2 SQSDAQ. This CDR3 is CASSLFGANYGYTF. As DNA, the CDR3 is TGTGCCAGCAGCTTATTTGGAGCTAACTATGGCTACACCTTC.

This chain links TRBV4-3 with TRBJ2-7, with D possibly being TRBD1 or TRBD2 (5 bases each). Looked up from germline, CDR1 is LGHNA and CDR2 is YSLEER. The ends were cut back, 1 base at V and 4 bases at J, with 11 bases in the middle. The CDR3 consists of 14 residues. This CDR3 reads CASSQGGPRYEQYF. Written as DNA, the CDR3 is TGCGCCAGCAGCCAAGGGGGACCGAGATACGAGCAGTACTTC.

This clone has only one observation. The rearrangement uses TRBV6-6 and TRBJ1-2, with TRBD1 identical over 7 bases. The CDR3 spans 13 residues. V lost 4 bases, J lost 8 bases, and 7 bases stayed unmatched. In germline, CDR1 is MNHNY, CDR2 SVGAGI (reference sequence). The CDR3 sequence is CASSSRQGLGYTF. The CDR3 DNA is TGTGCCAGCAGTTCTCGACAGGGTTTAGGCTACACCTTC.

J is TRBJ1-2 and V is TRBV7-2; D unresolved. Trimming pared 1 base from V and 0 bases from J, leaving 9 bases between. Germline V gene sequence: CDR1 SGHTA, CDR2 FQGNSA. The CDR3 loop spans 15 amino acids. The CDR3: CASSLGGFPNYGYTF. The CDR3 DNA sequence: TGTGCCAGCAGCTTAGGCGGATTTCCTAACTATGGCTACACCTTC.

The rearrangement uses TRBV11-3 and TRBJ2-2; unclear D gene. CDR1 is SGHNT and CDR2 is YENEEA in the germline V gene. V lost 1 base and J lost 5, with 5 bases in between. CDR3 length: 13 amino acids. This CDR3 is CASSLGLTGELFF. CDR3 DNA sequence: TGTGCCAGCAGCTTAGGGCTAACCGGGGAGCTGTTTTTT.

This chain links TRBV19 with TRBJ2-7, with 10 bases that match TRBD1. CDR1 LNHDA and CDR2 SQIVND come from the germline V gene (reference sequence). CDR3 length equals 13 residues. The J segment lost 5 bases and the V segment lost 4 bases, leaving 2 bases of the junction unmatched. CDR3 in amino acids: CASSTGTGDEQYF. As DNA, the CDR3 is TGTGCCAGTAGTACTGGGACAGGGGACGAGCAGTACTTC.

This sequence joins TRBV7-2 and TRBJ2-7; D may correspond to TRBD1 or TRBD2 (6 bases each). Germline V CDR1 and CDR2: SGHTA, FQGNSA. CDR3 length: 14 residues. Trimming removed 5 bases from V and 0 bases from J, with 11 bases in between. The CDR3 sequence is CASSPSGASYEQYF. CDR3 sequence (DNA): TGTGCCAGCAGCCCTTCGGGGGCCTCCTACGAGCAGTACTTC. Together with reference TRBV7-2 and TRBJ2-7, the CDR3 gives the full variable domain: GAGVSQSPSNKVTEKGKDVELRCDPISGHTALYWYRQSLGQGLEFLIYFQGNSAPDKSGLPSDRFSAERTGGSVSTLTIQRTQQEDSAVYLCASSPSGASYEQYFGPGTRLTVT.

This sequence joins TRBV27 and TRBJ2-1; 12 nucleotides match TRBD2. Unmatched junction bases numbered 7, after V lost 8 bases and J lost 8 bases. This CDR3 spans 14 amino acids. CDR1 and CDR2 from the germline V gene are MNHEY and SMNVEV (reference sequence). The CDR3 DNA follows: TGTGCCAGCCGGCCTAGCGGGAGGGCCCATGAGCAGTTCTTC. It codes for CASRPSGRAHEQFF.

The rearrangement links TRBV6-6 to TRBJ2-1; 9 nucleotides agree with TRBD2. The germline V gene encodes CDR1 MNHNY and CDR2 SVGAGI (reference sequence). This CDR3 region has 14 residues. V shed 7 bases and J 9 bases; nucleotides not matched to a gene: 10. The CDR3 bases are TGTGCCAGCACCCAGTCGGCGGGAGGGGGTGAGCAGTTCTTC. Translating it yields CASTQSAGGGEQFF.

V and J are TRBV30 and TRBJ2-3; D may be TRBD1 (5 bases). The CDR3 extends over 13 amino acids. Germline CDR1 GTSNPN, CDR2 SVGIG (reference sequence). Between the trimmed V and J ends, which lost 1 base and 2 bases, there was a span of 7 bases. This chain's CDR3 is CAWSEDNTDTQYF. The CDR3, as DNA: TGTGCCTGGAGTGAGGACAACACAGATACGCAGTATTTT.

This clone appeared a few times. CDR3 sequence (DNA): TGTGTTAATGGGGAGAACACTGAAGCTTTCTTT. It specifies CVNGENTEAFF. The chain carries TRBV2 and TRBJ1-1; no firm D call. The CDR3 runs 11 residues. In germline, CDR1 is SNHLY, CDR2 FYNNEI.

The rearrangement joins TRBV13 to TRBJ2-1; 11 positions agree with TRBD2. The CDR3 spans 17 residues. Germline values: CDR1 PRHDT, CDR2 FYEKMQ (reference sequence). The V gene end was trimmed by 5 bases and the J gene end by 2 bases; junction bases not matched to a gene: 8. The CDR3 DNA reads as TGTGCCAGCAGCCAATACGGGACTAGCGGAACCTACAATGAGCAGTTCTTC. Translation gives CASSQYGTSGTYNEQFF.

V gene TRBV11-2 combines with J gene TRBJ1-1; 8 bases align to TRBD1. Unmatched junction bases numbered 6, after V lost 4 bases and J lost 8 bases. CDR1 is SGHAT and CDR2 is FQNNGV in the germline V gene. CDR3 length equals 13 residues. The CDR3 DNA sequence: TGTGCCAGCAGCTCAGACAGGGGACGAGAAGCTTTCTTT. Translated, it gives CASSSDRGREAFF.

This clone ranks as medium-sized. The chain links TRBV6-1 to TRBJ2-7, with 11 bases identical to TRBD1. After removal of 5 bases from V and 3 bases from J, the junction contained 6 bases not matched to a gene. In germline, CDR1 is MNHNS, CDR2 SASEGT. The CDR3 has 15 residues. The CDR3 sequence is CASSQQGTGGYEQYF. In nucleotides, the CDR3 is TGTGCCAGCAGTCAACAGGGGACAGGGGGCTACGAGCAGTACTTC.

The CDR3 bases are TGTGCCAGCGCAACGGGGAGCTCCTACGAGCAGTACTTC. Amino acids: CASATGSSYEQYF. The rearrangement joins TRBV5-6 to TRBJ2-7; tentatively, D is TRBD2 (5 bases). The CDR3 length is 13 residues. Trimming cost V 7 bases and J 0 bases, with 11 bases left between them. CDR1 and CDR2 from the germline V gene are SGHDT and YYEEEE.

This clone was detected only once. The rearrangement links TRBV7-8 to TRBJ2-3; TRBD1 or TRBD2 may be the D gene (5 bases each). The CDR3 runs to 15 residues. V lost 3 bases to trimming and J lost 6 bases, with 16 bases between them. In germline, CDR1 is SGHVS, CDR2 FQNEAQ. CDR3 amino acids: CASSFSTSEGDTQYF. In nucleotides, the CDR3 is TGTGCCAGCAGCTTTAGCACCTCCGAGGGGGATACGCAGTATTTT.

This rearrangement joins TRBV5-6 to TRBJ2-5, with 8 bases aligning to TRBD2. The germline gives CDR1 SGHDT, CDR2 YYEEEE. The CDR3 is made up of 17 amino acids. Trimming at V came to 4 bases and at J to 4 bases, leaving 15 bases not matched to a gene. CDR3 loop: CASSPSPISGGLETQYF. The CDR3 nucleotides are TGTGCCAGCAGCCCCTCCCCCATATCGGGAGGGTTAGAGACCCAGTACTTC.

This chain uses TRBV19 with TRBJ1-1; D unresolved. V gave up 8 bases and J gave up 1 base, with 14 bases separating them. The CDR3 loop spans 14 amino acids. Germline V gene data show CDR1 as LNHDA and CDR2 as SQIVND (reference sequence). CDR3 nucleotides: TGTGCCAGTCTTCAAATCGAGGGGAACACTGAAGCTTTCTTT. Amino acid sequence: CASLQIEGNTEAFF.

The rearrangement links TRBV4-3 to TRBJ1-3; 7 nucleotides agree with TRBD1. CDR1 and CDR2 from the germline V gene are LGHNA and YSLEER. The ends lost 4 bases at V and 4 bases at J; junction bases unmatched: 4. This CDR3 comprises 14 residues. The CDR3 loop reads CASSRAQGGNTIYF. The CDR3 DNA reads TGCGCCAGCAGCCGTGCACAGGGGGGAAACACCATATATTTT.

The rearrangement uses TRBV12-5 and TRBJ2-7; TRBD1 aligns across 8 bases. The V gene's germline CDR1 is LGHNT and CDR2 FRNRAP. V lost 6 bases to trimming and J lost 3 bases; unmatched junction nucleotides: 16. The CDR3 consists of 17 residues. CDR3 region: CASGSGQGGVFGYEQYF. The CDR3, as DNA: TGTGCTAGTGGCAGCGGACAGGGTGGTGTATTCGGCTACGAGCAGTACTTC.